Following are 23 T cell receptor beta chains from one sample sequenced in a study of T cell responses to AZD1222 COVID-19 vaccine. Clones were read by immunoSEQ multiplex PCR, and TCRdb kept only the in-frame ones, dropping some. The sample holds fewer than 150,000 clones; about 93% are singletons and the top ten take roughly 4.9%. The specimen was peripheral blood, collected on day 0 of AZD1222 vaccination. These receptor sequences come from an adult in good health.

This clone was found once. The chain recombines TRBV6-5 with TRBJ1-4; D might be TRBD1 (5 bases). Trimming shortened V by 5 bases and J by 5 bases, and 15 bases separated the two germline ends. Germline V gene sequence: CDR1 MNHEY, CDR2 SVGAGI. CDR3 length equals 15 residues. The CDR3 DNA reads TGTGCCAGCAGTATATCCGGGACGGAGAATGAAAAACTGTTTTTT. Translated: CASSISGTENEKLFF.

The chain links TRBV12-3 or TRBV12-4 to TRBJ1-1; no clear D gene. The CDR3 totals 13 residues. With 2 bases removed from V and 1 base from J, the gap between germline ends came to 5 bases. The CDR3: CASSLNGNTEAFF. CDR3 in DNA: TGTGCCAGCAGTTTAAACGGGAACACTGAAGCTTTCTTT.

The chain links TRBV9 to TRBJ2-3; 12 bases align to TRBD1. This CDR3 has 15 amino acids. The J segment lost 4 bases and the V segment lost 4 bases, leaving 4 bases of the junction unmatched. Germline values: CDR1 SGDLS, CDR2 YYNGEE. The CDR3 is CASSSGQGASDTQYF. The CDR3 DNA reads TGTGCCAGCAGCTCGGGACAGGGGGCATCAGATACGCAGTATTTT.

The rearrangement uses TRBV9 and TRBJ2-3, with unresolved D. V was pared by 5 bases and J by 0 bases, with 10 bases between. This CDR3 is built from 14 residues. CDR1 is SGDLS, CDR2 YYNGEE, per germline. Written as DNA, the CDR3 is TGTGCCAGCAGTGATAGCAGAAGCACAGATACGCAGTATTTT. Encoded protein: CASSDSRSTDTQYF.

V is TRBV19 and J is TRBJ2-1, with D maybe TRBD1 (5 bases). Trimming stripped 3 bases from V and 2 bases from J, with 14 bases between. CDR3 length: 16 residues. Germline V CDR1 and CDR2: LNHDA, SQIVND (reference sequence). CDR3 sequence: CASSIPFRRAYNEQFF. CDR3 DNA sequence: TGTGCCAGTAGTATCCCGTTTCGCAGGGCCTACAATGAGCAGTTCTTC.

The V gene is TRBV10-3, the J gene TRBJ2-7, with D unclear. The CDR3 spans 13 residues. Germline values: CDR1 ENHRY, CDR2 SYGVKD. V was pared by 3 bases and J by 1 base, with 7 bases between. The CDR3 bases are TGTGCCATCAGTGATGGGCAATCCTACGAGCAGTACTTC. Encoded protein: CAISDGQSYEQYF.

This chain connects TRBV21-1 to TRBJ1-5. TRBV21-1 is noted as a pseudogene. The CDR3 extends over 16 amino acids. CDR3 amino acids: CASSKVTEGGNQPQHF. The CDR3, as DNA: TGTGCCAGCAGCAAAGTCACAGAAGGAGGCAATCAGCCCCAGCATTTT.

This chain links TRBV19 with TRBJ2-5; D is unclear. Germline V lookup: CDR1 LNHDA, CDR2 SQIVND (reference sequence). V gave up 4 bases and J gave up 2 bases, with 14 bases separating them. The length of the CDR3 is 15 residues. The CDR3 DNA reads TGTGCCAGTAGTAACCTTGGGCAGAAGCAAGAGACCCAGTACTTC. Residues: CASSNLGQKQETQYF.

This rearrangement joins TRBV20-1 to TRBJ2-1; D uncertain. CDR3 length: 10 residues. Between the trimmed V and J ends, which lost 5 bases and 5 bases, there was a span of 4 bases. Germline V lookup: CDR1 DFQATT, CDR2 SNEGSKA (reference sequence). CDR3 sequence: CSAFNNEQFF. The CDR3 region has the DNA TGCAGTGCTTTCAACAATGAGCAGTTCTTC.

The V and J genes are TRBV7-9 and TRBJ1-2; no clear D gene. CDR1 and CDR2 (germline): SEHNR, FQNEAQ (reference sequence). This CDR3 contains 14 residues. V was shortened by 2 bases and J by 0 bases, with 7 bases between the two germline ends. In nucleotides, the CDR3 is TGTGCCAGCAGCTTACTACAGACTAACTATGGCTACACCTTC. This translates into CASSLLQTNYGYTF. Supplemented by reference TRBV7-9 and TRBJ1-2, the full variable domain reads DTGVSQNPRHKITKRGQNVTFRCDPISEHNRLYWYRQTLGQGPEFLTYFQNEAQLEKSRLLSDRFSAERPKGSFSTLEIQRTEQGDSAMYLCASSLLQTNYGYTFGSGTRLTVV.

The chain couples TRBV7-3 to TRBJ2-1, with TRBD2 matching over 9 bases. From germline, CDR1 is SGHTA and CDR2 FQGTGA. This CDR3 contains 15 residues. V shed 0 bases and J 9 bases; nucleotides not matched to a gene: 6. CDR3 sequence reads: CASSLTSGSRVEQFF. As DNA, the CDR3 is TGTGCCAGCAGCTTAACTAGCGGGAGTCGCGTTGAGCAGTTCTTC.

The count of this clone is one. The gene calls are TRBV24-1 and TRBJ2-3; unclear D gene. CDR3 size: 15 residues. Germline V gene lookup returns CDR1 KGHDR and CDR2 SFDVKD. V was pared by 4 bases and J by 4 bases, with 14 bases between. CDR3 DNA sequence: TGTGCCACCAGTGAACCAGGACCGGGCCCAGATACGCAGTATTTT. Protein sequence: CATSEPGPGPDTQYF.

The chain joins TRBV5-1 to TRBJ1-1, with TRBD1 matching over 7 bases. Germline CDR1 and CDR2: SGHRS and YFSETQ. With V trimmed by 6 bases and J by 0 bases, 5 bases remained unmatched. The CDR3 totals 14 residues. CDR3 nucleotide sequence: TGCGCCAGCAAGGGGGCGGGGATGAACACTGAAGCTTTCTTT. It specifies CASKGAGMNTEAFF.

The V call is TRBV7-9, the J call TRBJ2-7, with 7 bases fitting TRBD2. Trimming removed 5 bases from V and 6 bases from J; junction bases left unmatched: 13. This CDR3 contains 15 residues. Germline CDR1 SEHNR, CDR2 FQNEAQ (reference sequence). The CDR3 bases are TGTGCCAGCAGCGAAGGAGGAGCAGCGGGGCGCGAGCAGTACTTC. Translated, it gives CASSEGGAAGREQYF.

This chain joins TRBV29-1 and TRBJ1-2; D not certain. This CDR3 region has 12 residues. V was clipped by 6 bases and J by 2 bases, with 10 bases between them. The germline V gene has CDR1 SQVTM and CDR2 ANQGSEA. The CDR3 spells CSVGRRNYGYTF. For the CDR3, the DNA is TGCAGCGTCGGTCGGAGGAACTATGGCTACACCTTC.

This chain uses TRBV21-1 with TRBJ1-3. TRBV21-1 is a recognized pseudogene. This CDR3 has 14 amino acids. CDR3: CATRGSMSGNTIYF. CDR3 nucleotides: TGTGCCACCCGCGGGTCAATGTCTGGAAACACCATATATTTT.

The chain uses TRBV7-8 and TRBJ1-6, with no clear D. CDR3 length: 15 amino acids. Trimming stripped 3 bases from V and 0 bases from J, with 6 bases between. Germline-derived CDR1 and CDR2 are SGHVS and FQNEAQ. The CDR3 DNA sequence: TGTGCCAGCAGCTTGTGGAGCTCCTATAATTCACCCCTCCACTTT. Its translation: CASSLWSSYNSPLHF.

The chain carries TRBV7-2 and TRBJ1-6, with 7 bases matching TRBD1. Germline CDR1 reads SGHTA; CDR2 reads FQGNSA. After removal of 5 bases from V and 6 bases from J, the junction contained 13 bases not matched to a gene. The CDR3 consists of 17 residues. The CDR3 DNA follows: TGTGCCAGCAGCCTCCGACAGGGACCGGGAGGTAATTCACCCCTCCACTTT. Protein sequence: CASSLRQGPGGNSPLHF. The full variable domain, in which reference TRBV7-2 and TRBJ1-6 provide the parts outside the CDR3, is GAGVSQSPSNKVTEKGKDVELRCDPISGHTALYWYRQSLGQGLEFLIYFQGNSAPDKSGLPSDRFSAERTGGSVSTLTIQRTQQEDSAVYLCASSLRQGPGGNSPLHFGNGTRLTVT.

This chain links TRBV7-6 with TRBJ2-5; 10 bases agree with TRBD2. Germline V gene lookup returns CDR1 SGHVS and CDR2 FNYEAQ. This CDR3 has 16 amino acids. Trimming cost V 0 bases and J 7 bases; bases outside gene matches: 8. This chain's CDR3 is CASSLAASGGPGTQYF. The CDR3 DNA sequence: TGTGCCAGCAGCTTAGCTGCTAGCGGGGGTCCGGGGACCCAGTACTTC.

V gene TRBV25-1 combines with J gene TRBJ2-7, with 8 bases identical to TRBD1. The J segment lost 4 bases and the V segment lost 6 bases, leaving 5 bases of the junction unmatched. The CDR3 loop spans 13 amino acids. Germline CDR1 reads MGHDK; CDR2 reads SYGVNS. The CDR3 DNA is TGTGCCAGCAGCCAGGGGGCGTCTTACGAGCAGTACTTC. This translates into CASSQGASYEQYF.

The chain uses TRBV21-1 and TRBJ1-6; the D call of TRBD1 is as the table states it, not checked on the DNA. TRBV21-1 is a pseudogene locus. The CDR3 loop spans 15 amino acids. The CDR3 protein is CASSKQQGPNSPLHF. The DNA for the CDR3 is TGTGCCAGCAGCAAACAACAGGGCCCTAATTCACCCCTCCACTTT.

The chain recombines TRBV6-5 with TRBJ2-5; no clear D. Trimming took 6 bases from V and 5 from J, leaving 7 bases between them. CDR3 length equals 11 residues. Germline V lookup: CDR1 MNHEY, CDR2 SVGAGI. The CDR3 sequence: CASRVRETQYF. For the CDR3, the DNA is TGTGCCAGCAGAGTCCGGGAGACCCAGTACTTC.

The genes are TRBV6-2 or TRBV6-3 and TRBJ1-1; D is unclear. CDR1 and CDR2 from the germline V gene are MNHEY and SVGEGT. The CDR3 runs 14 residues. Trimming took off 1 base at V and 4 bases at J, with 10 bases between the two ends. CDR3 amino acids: CASSYFVGSTEAFF. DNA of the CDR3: TGTGCCAGCAGTTACTTCGTAGGAAGCACTGAAGCTTTCTTT.